The 18 T cell receptor beta chains given below trace back to one sample, sequenced in a study of cytomegalovirus exposure and HLA in healthy donors. A multiplex PCR was run with 60 Vbeta primers and 13 Jbeta primers. Here immunoSEQ multiplex PCR was the method, and the copy in TCRdb shows in-frame clones only, minus some. The table has 150,000 to 200,000 clones, around 78% seen once; the top ten hold approximately 1%. The source material was PBMCs. Receptors were obtained from a woman aged 40 to 50 in good health and CMV-seronegative.

The chain joins TRBV9 to TRBJ1-6, with 8 bases lining up with TRBD1. V was clipped by 6 bases and J by 7 bases; unmatched bases: 9. The length of the CDR3 is 15 residues. Per the germline V gene, CDR1 is SGDLS and CDR2 is YYNGEE. The CDR3 DNA sequence: TGTGCCAGCAAAGGACAGGGCGGATTAAATTCACCCCTCCACTTT. Translating it yields CASKGQGGLNSPLHF.

This rearrangement joins TRBV7-6 to TRBJ2-1; weak D call: TRBD2 (6 bases). This CDR3 region has 16 residues. In germline, CDR1 is SGHVS, CDR2 FNYEAQ. Trimming cost V 5 bases and J 5 bases, with 19 bases left between them. CDR3 nucleotides: TGTGCCAGCAGCCCATATCCCCATGGGACTCACAATGAGCAGTTCTTC. This codes for CASSPYPHGTHNEQFF.

The genes are TRBV5-1 and TRBJ2-3; D perhaps matches TRBD1 (6 bases). Germline-derived CDR1 and CDR2 are SGHRS and YFSETQ. The CDR3 totals 13 residues. Between the trimmed V and J ends, which lost 9 bases and 2 bases, there was a span of 13 bases. The CDR3 DNA follows: TGCGCCACCAGGACAGCCCACACAGATACGCAGTATTTT. Translated, it gives CATRTAHTDTQYF.

The chain couples TRBV19 to TRBJ2-2; 8 bases fit TRBD1. Germline V gives CDR1 LNHDA, CDR2 SQIVND (reference sequence). The CDR3 extends over 16 amino acids. J was trimmed by 4 bases and V by 6 bases; bases with no gene match: 10. DNA for the CDR3: TGTGCCAGTAGAAACAGGGGGTCGGTTAGCACCGGGGAGCTGTTTTTT. Translated, it gives CASRNRGSVSTGELFF. Combining the CDR3 with reference TRBV19 and TRBJ2-2 gives the whole variable domain DGGITQSPKYLFRKEGQNVTLSCEQNLNHDAMYWYRQDPGQGLRLIYYSQIVNDFQKGDIAEGYSVSREKKESFPLTVTSAQKNPTAFYLCASRNRGSVSTGELFFGEGSRLTVL.

This chain connects TRBV7-2 to TRBJ1-3; D is unresolved. Looked up from germline, CDR1 is SGHTA and CDR2 is FQGNSA. V was trimmed by 1 base and J by 2 bases, leaving 3 bases between them. The CDR3 sequence is 13 residues long. The CDR3 is CASSLGAGNTIYF. CDR3 DNA sequence: TGTGCCAGCAGCTTAGGAGCTGGAAACACCATATATTTT.

CDR3 DNA: TGTGCCAGCAGCTTGGAATCCGGGAACACTGAAGCTTTCTTT. As protein: CASSLESGNTEAFF. The chain combines TRBV5-4 with TRBJ1-1; no firm D call. V gave up 0 bases and J gave up 1 base, with 7 bases separating them. The germline V gene encodes CDR1 SGHNT and CDR2 YYREEE (reference sequence). This CDR3 contains 14 residues.

The chain employs TRBV18 and TRBJ1-1; TRBD1 aligns across 7 bases. Trimming cost V 5 bases and J 8 bases; bases outside gene matches: 5. CDR3 length equals 12 residues. Germline CDR1 is KGHSH and CDR2 is LQKENI. The CDR3 DNA reads as TGTGCCAGCTCAATACAGGGGTTCGAAGCTTTCTTT. Translation: CASSIQGFEAFF.

V usage is TRBV2 and J usage is TRBJ2-3; 14 bases match TRBD2. V shed 7 bases and J 4 bases; nucleotides not matched to a gene: 10. The CDR3 is 17 residues long. Germline values: CDR1 SNHLY, CDR2 FYNNEI. For the CDR3, the DNA is TGTGCCAGCACCCGTGGGGGACTAGCGGGAGTGGCAGATACGCAGTATTTT. This encodes CASTRGGLAGVADTQYF.

The J gene is TRBJ1-3, the V gene TRBV5-1; 10 bases line up with TRBD1. Germline CDR1 reads SGHRS; CDR2 reads YFSETQ. The CDR3 totals 14 residues. Unmatched junction bases numbered 2, after V lost 3 bases and J lost 5 bases. CDR3 loop: CASSSGQGRNTIYF. For the CDR3, the DNA is TGCGCCAGCAGCTCGGGACAGGGGAGAAACACCATATATTTT.

V gene TRBV7-9 combines with J gene TRBJ1-2, with D possibly being TRBD1 (6 bases). CDR3 length: 13 amino acids. Germline CDR1 SEHNR, CDR2 FQNEAQ (reference sequence). The V and J ends lost 5 bases and 4 bases respectively, with 11 bases between them. DNA of the CDR3: TGTGCCAGCAGCCTTACAGGGTCCTATGGCTACACCTTC. Translating gives CASSLTGSYGYTF.

This sequence joins TRBV5-1 and TRBJ2-5; TRBD1 is a possible D gene (6 bases). The V gene lost 2 bases and the J gene lost 5 bases, with 16 bases spanning the gap. Germline CDR1 and CDR2: SGHRS and YFSETQ. The CDR3 has 15 amino acids. The CDR3 DNA sequence: TGCGCCAGCAGCTTAGGAAACAGGGTTGAGGAGACCCAGTACTTC. Protein product: CASSLGNRVEETQYF.

The chain has TRBV11-2 and TRBJ2-7, with D tentatively TRBD2 (6 bases). This CDR3 is 14 amino acids long. Germline V gives CDR1 SGHAT, CDR2 FQNNGV. V lost 2 bases, J lost 5 bases, and 13 bases lay in between. This chain's CDR3 is CASSLKGTWDEQYF. CDR3 DNA: TGTGCCAGCAGCTTAAAGGGGACTTGGGACGAGCAGTACTTC.

The genes are TRBV27 and TRBJ2-2, with TRBD2 as a possible D gene (5 bases). The V gene's germline CDR1 is MNHEY and CDR2 SMNVEV (reference sequence). This CDR3 has 16 residues. V was pared by 4 bases and J by 1 base, with 13 bases between. The CDR3 bases are TGTGCCAGCAGTTCGCCCGACTACCAGAACACCGGGGAGCTGTTTTTT. This gives the protein CASSSPDYQNTGELFF.

The rearrangement joins TRBV6-1 to TRBJ1-2; 9 bases are a match to TRBD1. Unmatched junction bases numbered 4, after V lost 11 bases and J lost 0 bases. The CDR3 totals 13 residues. CDR1 and CDR2 (germline): MNHNS, SASEGT. The CDR3 sequence: CALRDRANYGYTF. The CDR3 DNA reads TGTGCCTTACGGGACAGGGCTAACTATGGCTACACCTTC.

The table lists this clone with a count of one. J is TRBJ2-7 and V is TRBV30; TRBD2 is a possible D gene (5 bases). This CDR3 is 12 amino acids long. V was pared by 5 bases and J by 5 bases, with 13 bases between. From germline, CDR1 is GTSNPN and CDR2 SVGIG (reference sequence). CDR3 in DNA: TGTGCCTGGGAGGGTGATAAGCACGAGCAGTACTTC. Protein: CAWEGDKHEQYF.

The rearrangement links TRBV11-1 to TRBJ2-1; 8 bases are shared with TRBD2. The V gene end was trimmed by 5 bases and the J gene end by 10 bases; junction bases not matched to a gene: 1. The CDR3 runs 11 residues. Per the germline V gene, CDR1 is SGHAT and CDR2 is FQDESV (reference sequence). The CDR3 DNA is TGTGCCAGCAGCCCGGGGGGGGAGCAGTTCTTC. This gives the protein CASSPGGEQFF.

This chain connects TRBV25-1 to TRBJ2-5, with D unresolved. This CDR3 has 16 amino acids. Trimming pared 1 base from V and 5 bases from J, leaving 17 bases between. Germline CDR1 MGHDK, CDR2 SYGVNS. As DNA, the CDR3 is TGTGCCAGCAGTGAATCCCCGGCGGATGTAATGGAGACCCAGTACTTC. Protein product: CASSESPADVMETQYF.

The chain couples TRBV18 to TRBJ1-1, with 7 bases identical to TRBD1. Germline V CDR1 and CDR2: KGHSH, LQKENI. The ends lost 3 bases at V and 4 bases at J; junction bases unmatched: 8. CDR3 length: 15 amino acids. The CDR3 DNA is TGTGCCAGCTCACCTTACGACAGGGACGGCACTGAAGCTTTCTTT. It encodes CASSPYDRDGTEAFF.